The T cell receptor (beta chain) under discussion was sequenced for a study of molecular identifiers for immune sequencing clone quantification. Study information: Four of five RNA aliquots from approximately 20,000 or 100,000 naive CD8 T cells were sequenced.

This clonotype was found many times. Bulk TCR library preparation followed previously described methods with listed TCR primers. MiXCR, run by TCRdb on the PCR reads, gives a single entry per CDR3 protein. The sample records about 65,000 distinct CDR3 sequences, around a sixth being singletons. Sorted cells numbering 20,000 to 1,000,000, with 10%, 30% or 50% RNA, yielded the naive CD8 libraries. Sorting recovered naive CD8 T cells on a CD8+CD4-CCR7+CD45RA+ profile. The specimen was naive CD8+ T cells from blood, with Jurkat cell RNA spiked in. This sample's subset: FACS-sorted CD8+CD4-CCR7+CD45RA+ naive T cells. This clonotype originated in a human donor in good health. Some libraries in this study had Jurkat cell RNA spiked in.

The CDR3 region is CASNSGQPGQYF. The CDR3 nucleotides read TGTGCCAGTAACTCCGGACAACCCGGGCAGTACTTC. The chain is built from TRBV19 and TRBJ2-7; TRBD1 might be the D (5 bases). Trimming stripped 7 bases from V and 9 bases from J, with 16 bases between. CDR3 length equals 12 residues. CDR1 is LNHDA, CDR2 SQIVND, per germline (reference sequence).